The present entry profiles one T cell receptor beta chain with its context. The antigen is unknown. This sample is part of a study of high-grade serous ovarian cancer treatment subgroups. Study summary: Each sample yielded on average about 7,000 unique TCR beta rearrangements from 13,000 or so reads. Findings and limits, study-wide: Spatial context was lost because tumors were sequenced in bulk. Only CDR3 was analyzed; CDR1 and CDR2 were not. Higher neoantigen levels went with greater TCR clonal relatedness.

Tumor samples were taken before definitive surgery or chemotherapy. CDR1 and CDR2 from the germline V gene are SGHTA and FQGNSA. The CDR3 runs 14 residues. V gave up 3 bases and J gave up 1 base; unmatched junction bases: 2. The table came from immunoSEQ multiplex PCR; TCRdb's copy has only in-frame clones and leaves some out. The table has approximately 40,000 clones, approximately 80% seen once; the top ten hold 3% to 3.5%. Source material: tumor tissue. The sequence derives from a human donor with high-grade serous ovarian cancer. The V and J genes are TRBV7-2 and TRBJ1-1; 7 bases line up with TRBD1. Here the CDR3 reads CASSFRDRNTEAFF. The CDR3 bases are TGTGCCAGCAGCTTCCGGGACAGGAACACTGAAGCTTTCTTT.